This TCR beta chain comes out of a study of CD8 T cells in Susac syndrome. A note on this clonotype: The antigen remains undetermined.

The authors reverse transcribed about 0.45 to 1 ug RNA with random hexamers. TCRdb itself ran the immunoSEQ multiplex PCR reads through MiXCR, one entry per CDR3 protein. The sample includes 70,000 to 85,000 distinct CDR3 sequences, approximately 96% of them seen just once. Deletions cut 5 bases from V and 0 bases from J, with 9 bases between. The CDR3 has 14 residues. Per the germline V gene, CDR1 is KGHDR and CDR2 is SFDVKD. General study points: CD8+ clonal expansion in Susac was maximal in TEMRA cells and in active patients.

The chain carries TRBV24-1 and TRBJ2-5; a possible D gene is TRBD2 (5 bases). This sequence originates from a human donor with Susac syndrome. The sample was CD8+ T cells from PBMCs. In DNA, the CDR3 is TGTGCCACCAGTGCTCCCGGGAACCAAGAGACCCAGTACTTC. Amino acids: CATSAPGNQETQYF.